The rows below give T cell receptor beta chains drawn from one sample of a study of regulatory T cells in long-lasting Graves disease. From the multiplex PCR reads, TCRdb called clonotypes with MiXCR, one entry per CDR3 protein. Counted here are fewer than 450,000 distinct CDR3 sequences, less than 25% occurring once; the ten biggest clones make up less than 25%. The sample in question was peripheral blood mononuclear cells (PBMCs), obtained when the disease was refractory, from a patient treated with antithyroid drugs. The receptors come from a female donor with Graves disease. CDR3s include the opening cysteine and the closing phenylalanine or tryptophan. The D gene is left open where the match is weak. Expanded clones are given a class, and other clones once, few, many or no size at all.

CDR3 length: 16
clone size: -
D gene: -
V gene: TRBV7-2
J gene: TRBJ1-3
CDR3 DNA: TGTGCCAGCAGCCAACAGGGTCTGAGCTCTGGAAACACCATATATTTT
CDR3 protein: CASSQQGLSSGNTIYF

CDR3 length: 15
clone size: -
D gene: -
V gene: TRBV7-2
J gene: TRBJ1-5
CDR3 DNA: TGTGCCAGCAGCCCCGGACAGCGTTTGGATCAGCCCCAGCATTTT
CDR3 protein: CASSPGQRLDQPQHF

CDR3 length: 8
clone size: -
D gene: -
V gene: TRBV20-1
J gene: TRBJ2-7
CDR3 DNA: TGCAAAGCGGGCGAGCAGTACTTC
CDR3 protein: CKAGEQYF

CDR3 length: 16
clone size: few
D gene: -
V gene: TRBV11-1
J gene: TRBJ2-5
CDR3 DNA: TGTGCCAGCAGCTTTTCGGGGCTCTCACGAGGAGAGACCCAGTACTTC
CDR3 protein: CASSFSGLSRGETQYF

CDR3 length: 18
clone size: many
D gene: TRBD2
V gene: TRBV28
J gene: TRBJ2-7
CDR3 DNA: TGTGCCAGCAGCACACGGGGGGGGACACTAGCCGGGAGTAGCGAGCAGTACTTC
CDR3 protein: CASSTRGGTLAGSSEQYF

CDR3 length: 16
clone size: -
D gene: -
V gene: TRBV7-9
J gene: TRBJ2-7
CDR3 DNA: TGTGCCAGCAGCTCGTGGACGGGGACCGGTGGCTACGAGCAGTACTTC
CDR3 protein: CASSSWTGTGGYEQYF

CDR3 length: 13
clone size: few
D gene: -
V gene: TRBV14
J gene: TRBJ2-7
CDR3 DNA: TGTGCCAGCAGCCAAGAATATGACTACGAGCAGTACTTC
CDR3 protein: CASSQEYDYEQYF

CDR3 length: 14
clone size: -
D gene: -
V gene: TRBV3-1
J gene: TRBJ1-1
CDR3 DNA: TGTGCCAGCAGCCTATCGGAGGGCGACACTGAAGCTTTCTTT
CDR3 protein: CASSLSEGDTEAFF

CDR3 length: 13
clone size: few
D gene: -
V gene: TRBV2
J gene: TRBJ1-2
CDR3 DNA: TGTGCCAGCAGAGTAACAGGGTATTCTGGCTACACCTTC
CDR3 protein: CASRVTGYSGYTF

CDR3 length: 13
clone size: -
D gene: TRBD1
V gene: TRBV10-1
J gene: TRBJ1-1
CDR3 DNA: TGCGCCAGCAGGGAAAGGACAGGGGAGGGGGCTTTCTTT
CDR3 protein: CASRERTGEGAFF

CDR3 length: 16
clone size: -
D gene: -
V gene: TRBV4-3
J gene: TRBJ1-4
CDR3 DNA: TGCGCCAGCAGCCAAGGAGGACAGTACCCAAATGAAAAACTGTTTTTT
CDR3 protein: CASSQGGQYPNEKLFF

CDR3 length: 15
clone size: -
D gene: -
V gene: TRBV6-5
J gene: TRBJ1-1
CDR3 DNA: TGTGCCAGCAGTTACGGGCAGGGGATGAACACTGAAGCTTTCTTT
CDR3 protein: CASSYGQGMNTEAFF

CDR3 length: 14
clone size: -
D gene: -
V gene: TRBV30
J gene: TRBJ1-1
CDR3 DNA: TGTGCCTGGAGTGTGACAGGTTCGGGCACTGAAGCTTTCTTT
CDR3 protein: CAWSVTGSGTEAFF

CDR3 length: 15
clone size: many
D gene: -
V gene: TRBV28
J gene: TRBJ1-4
CDR3 DNA: TGTGCCAGCAGTTTATGGGGAGCAACTAATGAAAAACTGTTTTTT
CDR3 protein: CASSLWGATNEKLFF

CDR3 length: 14
clone size: few
D gene: -
V gene: TRBV6-2/TRBV6-3
J gene: TRBJ2-2
CDR3 DNA: TGTGCCAGCAGCAGTAGGACAGAGACCGGGGAGCTGTTTTTT
CDR3 protein: CASSSRTETGELFF